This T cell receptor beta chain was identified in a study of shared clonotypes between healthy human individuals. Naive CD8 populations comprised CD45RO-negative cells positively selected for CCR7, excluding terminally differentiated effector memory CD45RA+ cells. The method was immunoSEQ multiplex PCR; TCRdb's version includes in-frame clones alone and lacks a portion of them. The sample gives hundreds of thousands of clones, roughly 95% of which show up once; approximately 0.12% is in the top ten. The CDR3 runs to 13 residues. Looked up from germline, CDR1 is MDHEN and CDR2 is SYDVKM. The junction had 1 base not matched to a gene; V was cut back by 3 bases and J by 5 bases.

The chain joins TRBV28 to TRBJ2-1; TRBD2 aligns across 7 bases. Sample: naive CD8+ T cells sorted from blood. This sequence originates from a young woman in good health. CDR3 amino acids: CASSFGRNNEQFF. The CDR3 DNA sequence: TGTGCCAGCAGTTTCGGGAGGAACAATGAGCAGTTCTTC.